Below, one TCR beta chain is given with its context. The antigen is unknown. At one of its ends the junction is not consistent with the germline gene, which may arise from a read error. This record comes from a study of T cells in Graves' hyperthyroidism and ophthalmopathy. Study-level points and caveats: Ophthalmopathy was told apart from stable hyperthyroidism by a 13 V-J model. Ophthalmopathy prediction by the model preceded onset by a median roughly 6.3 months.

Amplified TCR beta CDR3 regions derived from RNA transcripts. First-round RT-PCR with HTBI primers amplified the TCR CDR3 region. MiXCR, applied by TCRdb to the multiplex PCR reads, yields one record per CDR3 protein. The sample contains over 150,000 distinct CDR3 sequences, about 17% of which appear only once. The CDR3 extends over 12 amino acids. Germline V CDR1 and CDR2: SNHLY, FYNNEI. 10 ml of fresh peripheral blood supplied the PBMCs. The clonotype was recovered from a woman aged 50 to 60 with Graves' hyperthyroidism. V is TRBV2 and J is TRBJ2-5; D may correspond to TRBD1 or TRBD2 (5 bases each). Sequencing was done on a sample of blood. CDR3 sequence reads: CASSEWGGRLNF. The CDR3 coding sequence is TGTGCCAGCAGTGAATGGGGCGGGCGTTTGAACTTC. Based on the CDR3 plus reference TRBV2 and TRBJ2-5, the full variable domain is EPEVTQTPSHQVTQMGQEVILRCVPISNHLYFYWYRQILGQKVEFLVSFYNNEISEKSEIFDDQFSVERPDGSNFTLKIRSTKLEDSAMYFCASSEWGGRLNFGPGTRLLVL.